Shown below are 20 T cell receptor beta chains from a single sample sequenced in a study of blood T cell repertoires in COVID-19. Assay used: immunoSEQ multiplex PCR; TCRdb lists only in-frame clones, some missing. This table has around 30,000 clones, around 90% appearing once. Sample: peripheral blood. These receptors were collected from a human donor in a cohort sampled during active COVID-19. The donor label of this sample is uncertain.

The chain joins TRBV6-5 to TRBJ2-1, with D perhaps TRBD1 (8 bases). The CDR3 consists of 14 residues. The germline V gene has CDR1 MNHEY and CDR2 SVGAGI. V lost 6 bases to trimming and J lost 5 bases, with 14 bases between them. Here the CDR3 reads CASRGTGGDNEQFF. CDR3 DNA sequence: TGTGCCAGCAGAGGAACAGGGGGGGACAATGAGCAGTTCTTC.

The V and J genes are TRBV28 and TRBJ2-2; D unresolved. V was pared by 4 bases and J by 12 bases, with 9 bases between. The CDR3 is 11 residues long. Germline V CDR1 and CDR2: MDHEN, SYDVKM. The CDR3 coding sequence is TGTGCCAGCAGTTCCGATGAGAAGCTGTTTTTT. Amino acids: CASSSDEKLFF.

This chain uses TRBV6-5 with TRBJ2-1; D possibly corresponds to TRBD1 (5 bases). Per germline, CDR1 MNHEY and CDR2 SVGAGI. The CDR3 contains 15 residues. V dropped 7 bases and J dropped 1 base, with 14 bases sitting between them. CDR3 in amino acids: CASIIGRGSYNEQFF. CDR3 nucleotide sequence: TGTGCCAGCATAATCGGTAGGGGATCCTACAATGAGCAGTTCTTC.

This chain links TRBV5-1 with TRBJ1-6; 10 nucleotides line up with TRBD1. The germline V gene encodes CDR1 SGHRS and CDR2 YFSETQ. Germline trimming cut 0 bases from V and 8 bases from J; bases unmatched to any gene: 2. The CDR3 is 15 amino acids. The CDR3 sequence is CASSLEGTGDSPLHF. The CDR3 DNA is TGCGCCAGCAGCTTGGAGGGGACAGGGGATTCACCCCTCCACTTT.

In its sample, this clone was seen once. The gene calls are TRBV15 and TRBJ1-4; D ambiguous. V lost 4 bases and J lost 7, with 19 bases in between. The CDR3 runs to 16 residues. Germline CDR1 LNHNV, CDR2 YYDKDF (reference sequence). CDR3: CATSKPIGLRGEKLFF. The CDR3 region has the DNA TGTGCCACCAGCAAACCTATCGGGCTTCGGGGTGAAAAACTGTTTTTT.

The chain joins TRBV5-5 to TRBJ2-3, with D maybe TRBD2 (5 bases). CDR1 and CDR2 (germline): SGHKS, YYEKEE (reference sequence). V shed 0 bases and J shed 3 bases, with 8 bases lying between them. The CDR3 sequence is 14 residues long. The CDR3 nucleotides read TGTGCCAGCAGCTTGGGATGGGAGACAGATACGCAGTATTTT. Translated: CASSLGWETDTQYF. Drawing the rest from reference TRBV5-5 and TRBJ2-3, the complete variable domain is DAGVTQSPTHLIKTRGQQVTLRCSPISGHKSVSWYQQVLGQGPQFIFQYYEKEERGRGNFPDRFSARQFPNYSSELNVNALLLGDSALYLCASSLGWETDTQYFGPGTRLTVL.

The genes are TRBV19 and TRBJ1-5; D is possibly TRBD1 (5 bases). Germline CDR1 is LNHDA and CDR2 is SQIVND (reference sequence). The CDR3 extends over 14 amino acids. V was cut by 9 bases and J by 6 bases, with 18 bases left in between. CDR3 sequence (DNA): TGTGCCAGCCACCCTGGGAGGGGTAGTCAGCCCCAGCATTTT. As protein: CASHPGRGSQPQHF.

The J gene is TRBJ2-1, the V gene TRBV5-1, with TRBD2 matching 8 bases. Trimming removed 0 bases from V and 8 bases from J; junction bases left unmatched: 10. The CDR3 has 16 residues. From germline, CDR1 is SGHRS and CDR2 YFSETQ. The CDR3 sequence is CASSLGNSGRNDEQFF. The CDR3 DNA reads TGCGCCAGCAGCTTGGGGAACAGCGGGAGAAATGATGAGCAGTTCTTC.

This sequence joins TRBV5-5 and TRBJ1-1, with D uncertain. The CDR3 extends over 13 amino acids. V dropped 3 bases and J dropped 2 bases, with 8 bases sitting between them. CDR1 is SGHKS and CDR2 is YYEKEE in the germline V gene (reference sequence). CDR3 sequence: CASSSVFNTEAFF. CDR3 nucleotide sequence: TGTGCCAGCAGCTCCGTCTTCAACACTGAAGCTTTCTTT.

This chain joins TRBV30 and TRBJ2-7; TRBD1 aligns across 9 bases. CDR3 size: 12 residues. CDR1 and CDR2 from the germline V gene are GTSNPN and SVGIG (reference sequence). Trimming at V came to 2 bases and at J to 6 bases, leaving 2 bases not matched to a gene. CDR3 sequence: CAWSTGGREQYF. The CDR3, as DNA: TGTGCCTGGAGTACAGGGGGCCGCGAGCAGTACTTC.

The J gene is TRBJ2-3, the V gene TRBV7-9; weak D call: TRBD1 (5 bases). V was pared by 1 base and J by 2 bases, with 13 bases between. The germline CDR1 and CDR2 sequences are SEHNR and FQNEAQ (reference sequence). The CDR3 totals 16 residues. DNA for the CDR3: TGTGCCAGCAGCTTAGATTCGCCAGGGCTCACAGATACGCAGTATTTT. Translating gives CASSLDSPGLTDTQYF. Filled out from reference TRBV7-9 and TRBJ2-3, the complete variable domain reads DTGVSQNPRHKITKRGQNVTFRCDPISEHNRLYWYRQTLGQGPEFLTYFQNEAQLEKSRLLSDRFSAERPKGSFSTLEIQRTEQGDSAMYLCASSLDSPGLTDTQYFGPGTRLTVL.

The chain uses TRBV6-1 and TRBJ2-7; maybe TRBD2 (6 bases). Trimming removed 3 bases from V and 0 bases from J, with 9 bases in between. This CDR3 is built from 14 residues. Germline CDR1 MNHNS, CDR2 SASEGT. CDR3 residues: CASSEGGASYEQYF. Written as DNA, the CDR3 is TGTGCCAGCAGTGAGGGGGGAGCCTCCTACGAGCAGTACTTC.

The V gene is TRBV4-1, the J gene TRBJ2-6, with D possibly TRBD1 on 5 matching bases. This CDR3 spans 15 amino acids. V shed 2 bases and J shed 6 bases, with 11 bases lying between them. CDR1 and CDR2 (germline): MGHRA, YSYEKL. The CDR3 nucleotides read TGCGCCAGCAGCCAAATACTGACAGCGGCCAACGTCCTGACTTTC. Translation: CASSQILTAANVLTF.

The chain links TRBV7-9 to TRBJ1-4; weak D call: TRBD1 (6 bases). CDR1 is SEHNR, CDR2 FQNEAQ, per germline (reference sequence). Trimming cost V 2 bases and J 6 bases, with 16 bases left between them. The CDR3 consists of 16 residues. The CDR3: CASSLYPDRSYEKLFF. CDR3 DNA sequence: TGTGCCAGCAGCTTATACCCGGACAGAAGTTATGAAAAACTGTTTTTT. The variable domain in full, completed from reference TRBV7-9 and TRBJ1-4, reads DTGVSQNPRHKITKRGQNVTFRCDPISEHNRLYWYRQTLGQGPEFLTYFQNEAQLEKSRLLSDRFSAERPKGSFSTLEIQRTEQGDSAMYLCASSLYPDRSYEKLFFGSGTQLSVL.

The chain joins TRBV29-1 to TRBJ2-5; D is unresolved. V lost 4 bases to trimming and J lost 4 bases, with 7 bases between them. The CDR3 spans 11 residues. Per germline, CDR1 SQVTM and CDR2 ANQGSEA. The CDR3 region has the DNA TGCAGCGTTGTCCAGATAGAGACCCAGTACTTC. Translated, it gives CSVVQIETQYF. Full variable domain (outside the CDR3, taken from reference TRBV29-1 and TRBJ2-5): SAVISQKPSRDICQRGTSLTIQCQVDSQVTMMFWYRQQPGQSLTLIATANQGSEATYESGFVIDKFPISRPNLTFSTLTVSNMSPEDSSIYLCSVVQIETQYFGPGTRLLVL.

J is TRBJ1-4 and V is TRBV28; perhaps TRBD1 as D (5 bases). Germline CDR1 MDHEN, CDR2 SYDVKM. This CDR3 comprises 14 residues. Deletions cut 5 bases from V and 7 bases from J, with 14 bases between. The CDR3 bases are TGTGCCAGCAGTCCTATGGGGCCGGGTGAAAAACTGTTTTTT. Protein: CASSPMGPGEKLFF. Based on the CDR3 plus reference TRBV28 and TRBJ1-4, the full variable domain is DVKVTQSSRYLVKRTGEKVFLECVQDMDHENMFWYRQDPGLGLRLIYFSYDVKMKEKGDIPEGYSVSREKKERFSLILESASTNQTSMYLCASSPMGPGEKLFFGSGTQLSVL.

This clone has a single count. V is TRBV19 and J is TRBJ1-4, with a weak D call TRBD1 (6 bases). The V end lost 5 bases, the J end lost 7 bases, and 17 bases lay between the germline ends. CDR1 and CDR2 (germline): LNHDA, SQIVND (reference sequence). The CDR3 totals 15 residues. The DNA for the CDR3 is TGTGCCAGTAGTCCGAAAGGGGTAGGGGGTGAAAAACTGTTTTTT. This gives the protein CASSPKGVGGEKLFF.

V is TRBV3-1 (or the pseudogene TRBV3-2) and J is TRBJ1-1; D unclear. The CDR3 has 16 residues. Looked up from germline, CDR1 is LGHDT and CDR2 is YNNKEL (reference sequence). V lost 4 bases and J 5 bases, leaving 20 bases between the germline ends. The CDR3 reads CASSPAGRGRVTEAFF. Written as DNA, the CDR3 is TGTGCCAGCAGCCCAGCGGGTCGAGGGCGGGTTACTGAAGCTTTCTTT.

CDR3 bases: TGTGCCAGTAGTTTCGCTGGACTTGGCTACGAGCAGTACTTC. It codes for CASSFAGLGYEQYF. The V gene is TRBV19, the J gene TRBJ2-7, with D possibly being TRBD2 (5 bases). Trimming shortened V by 5 bases and J by 3 bases, and 14 bases separated the two germline ends. The CDR3 contains 14 residues. Germline V lookup: CDR1 LNHDA, CDR2 SQIVND (reference sequence).

This clone appeared once. The chain joins TRBV10-3 to TRBJ1-2, with a possible D match to TRBD1 (6 bases). The CDR3 totals 16 residues. CDR1 ENHRY and CDR2 SYGVKD come from the germline V gene. The germline V and J ends were trimmed by 6 bases and 1 base, with 18 bases remaining between them. CDR3 DNA: TGTGCCATCAGGAGGGGGGAGGGTAACCTTAACTATGGCTACACCTTC. Amino acids: CAIRRGEGNLNYGYTF.